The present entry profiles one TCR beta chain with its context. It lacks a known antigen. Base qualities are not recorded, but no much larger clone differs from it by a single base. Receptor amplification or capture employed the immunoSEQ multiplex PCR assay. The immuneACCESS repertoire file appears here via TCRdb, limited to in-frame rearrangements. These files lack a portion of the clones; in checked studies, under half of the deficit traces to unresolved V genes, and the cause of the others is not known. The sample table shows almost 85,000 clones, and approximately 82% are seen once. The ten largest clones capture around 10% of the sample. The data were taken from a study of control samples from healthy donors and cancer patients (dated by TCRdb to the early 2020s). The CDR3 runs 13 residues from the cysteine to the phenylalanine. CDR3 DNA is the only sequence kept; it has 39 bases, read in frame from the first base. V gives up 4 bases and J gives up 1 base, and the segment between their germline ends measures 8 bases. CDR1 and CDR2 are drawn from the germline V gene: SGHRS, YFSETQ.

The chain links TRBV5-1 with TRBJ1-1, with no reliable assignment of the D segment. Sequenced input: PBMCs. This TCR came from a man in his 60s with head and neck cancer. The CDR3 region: CASSLTQNTEAFF. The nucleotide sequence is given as TGCGCCAGCAGCCTGACACAGAACACTGAAGCTTTCTTT.